This TCR beta chain originates from a study of blood T cell repertoires in COVID-19. Study-wide context: Samples taken during acute and convalescent COVID-19 were collected in the United States, Italy and Spain. PBMCs, B-cell-depleted T cells, or T cells were the source of the cDNA or gDNA that made up the material.

Under the authors' procedure: Amplification from reference gene primers served as the basis for estimated nucleated cell counts. The data were produced by immunoSEQ multiplex PCR, yet TCRdb's version contains in-frame clones alone and is incomplete. V, J and clone size reflect that table, while D and trimming were determined from the DNA. Of roughly 150,000 clones listed, roughly nine tenths are singletons. The sample was peripheral blood. The TCR sequence derives from a woman aged 70-85 years with acute or convalescent COVID-19.

The CDR3 region has the DNA TGTGCCAGCAGTGCGCTACCGGGTAGCTCTGGAAACACCATATATTTT. It translates to CASSALPGSSGNTIYF. The V and J genes are TRBV6-4 and TRBJ1-3, with D unresolved. The V end lost 4 bases, the J end lost 0 bases, and 13 bases lay between the germline ends. Germline V gene data show CDR1 as MRHNA and CDR2 as SNTAGT. The CDR3 sequence is 16 residues long.